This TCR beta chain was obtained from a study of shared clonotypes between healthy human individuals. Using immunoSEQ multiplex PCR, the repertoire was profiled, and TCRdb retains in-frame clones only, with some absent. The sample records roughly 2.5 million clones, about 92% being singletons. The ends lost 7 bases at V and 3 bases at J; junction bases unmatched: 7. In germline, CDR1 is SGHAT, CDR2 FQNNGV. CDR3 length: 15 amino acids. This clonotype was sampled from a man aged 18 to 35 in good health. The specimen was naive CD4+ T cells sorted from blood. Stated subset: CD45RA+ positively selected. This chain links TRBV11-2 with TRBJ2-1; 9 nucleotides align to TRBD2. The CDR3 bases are TGTGCCAGCATTCCGACTAGCGGACTCTACAATGAGCAGTTCTTC. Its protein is CASIPTSGLYNEQFF.